The clone carrying this T cell receptor beta chain is a singleton in its sample. Its antigen remains unidentified. This entry comes from a study of CD8 T cells in Susac syndrome. With random hexamers, roughly 0.45 to 1 ug RNA was reverse transcribed. The TCR beta CDR3 was amplified by immunoSEQ multiplex PCR across 54 Vbeta, 13 Jbeta. TCRdb analysed the immunoSEQ multiplex PCR reads with MiXCR anew, one entry per CDR3 protein. This sample has about 150,000 distinct CDR3 sequences, with 90% to 95% found just once. Per germline, CDR1 MNHNS and CDR2 SASEGT. CDR3 length: 17 residues. J gave up 0 bases and V 7 bases, and 7 bases lay outside the gene matches. General study results and limits: When the CD4+ T cell repertoires of patients with Susac syndrome were examined, they did not show any clonal expansion.

This clonotype originated in a human donor with Susac syndrome. The genes are TRBV6-1 and TRBJ2-6; TRBD1 matches at 9 bases. Source material: CD4+ T cells from PBMCs. The CDR3 region is CASTLGTGSSGANVLTF. For the CDR3, the DNA is TGTGCCAGCACCCTAGGGACAGGGAGCTCTGGGGCCAACGTCCTGACTTTC.